This T cell receptor beta chain was captured in a study of blood T cell repertoires in COVID-19. On the study more broadly: Samples representing acute and convalescent COVID-19 were sourced from the United States, Italy and Spain. PBMCs, B-cell-depleted T cells, or T cells were the source of the cDNA or gDNA that made up the material.

Profiling relied on immunoSEQ multiplex PCR, and the TCRdb table lists in-frame clones only, not all of them. The table lists approximately 140,000 clones, 87% of them singletons, with roughly 4% in the top ten. The TCR sequence derives from a woman aged 35 to 49 with acute or convalescent COVID-19. Sequenced sample: peripheral blood.

In DNA, the CDR3 is TGTGCCAGCAGTTTAGCAGGGGTCGGCTATGGCTACACCTTC. This encodes CASSLAGVGYGYTF. The chain carries TRBV27 and TRBJ1-2, with a weak D call TRBD1 (6 bases). The V gene's germline CDR1 is MNHEY and CDR2 SMNVEV (reference sequence). The CDR3 contains 14 residues. V was trimmed by 2 bases and J by 4 bases, leaving 11 bases between them.